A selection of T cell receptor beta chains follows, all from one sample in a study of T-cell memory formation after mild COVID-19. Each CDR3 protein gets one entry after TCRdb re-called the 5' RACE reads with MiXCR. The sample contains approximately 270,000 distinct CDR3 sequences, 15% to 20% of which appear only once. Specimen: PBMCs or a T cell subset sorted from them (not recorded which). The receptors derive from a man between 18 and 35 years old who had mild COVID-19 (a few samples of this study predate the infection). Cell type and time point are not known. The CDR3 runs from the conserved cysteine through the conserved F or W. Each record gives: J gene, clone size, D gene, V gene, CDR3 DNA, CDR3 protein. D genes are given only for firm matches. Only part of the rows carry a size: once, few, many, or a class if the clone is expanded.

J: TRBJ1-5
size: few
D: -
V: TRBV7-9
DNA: TGTGCCAGCAGCCTCCTGTCTGGTCAGCCCCAGCATTTT
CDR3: CASSLLSGQPQHF

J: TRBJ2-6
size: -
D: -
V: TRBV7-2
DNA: TGTGCCAGCACCCAGGGCTCTGGGGCCAACGTCCTGACTTTC
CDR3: CASTQGSGANVLTF

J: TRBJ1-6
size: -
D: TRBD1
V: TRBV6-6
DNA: TGTGCCAGCAGTTACTCGAGGGACAGAGGTTCACCCCTCCACTTT
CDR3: CASSYSRDRGSPLHF

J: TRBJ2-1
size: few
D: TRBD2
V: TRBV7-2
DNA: TGTGCCAGCAGCCCCCGCCCGACTAGCGAGAGGAGCTCCTACAATGAGCAGTTCTTC
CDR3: CASSPRPTSERSSYNEQFF

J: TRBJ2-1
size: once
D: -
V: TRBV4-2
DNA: TGTGCCAGCGGCCCCGAGCGCCTGTACAATGAACAGTTCTTC
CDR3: CASGPERLYNEQFF

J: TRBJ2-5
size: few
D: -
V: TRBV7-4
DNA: TGTGCCAGCAGCTCAGGGGTGGAGACCCAGTACTTC
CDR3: CASSSGVETQYF

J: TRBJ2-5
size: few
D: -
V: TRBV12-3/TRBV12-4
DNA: TGTGCCAGCAGTCACCCGGGTGGGTTGGCAGAGACCCAGTACTTC
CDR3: CASSHPGGLAETQYF

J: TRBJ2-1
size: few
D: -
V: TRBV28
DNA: TGTGCCAGCAGTTTATATGCTGAGCAGTTCTTC
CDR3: CASSLYAEQFF

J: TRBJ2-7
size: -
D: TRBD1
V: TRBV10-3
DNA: TGTGCCATCAGTCCTGGACAGGCCCAAACCTACGAGCAGTACTTC
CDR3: CAISPGQAQTYEQYF

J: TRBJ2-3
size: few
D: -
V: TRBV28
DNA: TGTGCCACTAGACCCCTAGTCGTAGGTAGAGATACGCAGTATTTT
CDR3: CATRPLVVGRDTQYF

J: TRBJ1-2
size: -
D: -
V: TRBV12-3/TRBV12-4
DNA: -
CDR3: CASSQYFGYTF

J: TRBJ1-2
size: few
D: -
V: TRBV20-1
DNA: TGCAGTGTAACAGGGCTGTCGGGCTACACCTTC
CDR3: CSVTGLSGYTF

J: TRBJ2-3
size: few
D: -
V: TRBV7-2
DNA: TGTGCCAGCAGCCCACGGCCAGGCGGGGTCACAGATACGCAGTATTTT
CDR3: CASSPRPGGVTDTQYF

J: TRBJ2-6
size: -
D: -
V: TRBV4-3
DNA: TGCGCCAGCAGCCAAGATATGGGGAACTCTGGGGCCAACGTCCTGACTTTC
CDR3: CASSQDMGNSGANVLTF

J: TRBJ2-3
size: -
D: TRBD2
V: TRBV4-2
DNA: TGTGCCAGCAGCCAACCCTACCGCCAAGCGGGGGGCCGTGGAGATACGCAGTATTTT
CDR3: CASSQPYRQAGGRGDTQYF